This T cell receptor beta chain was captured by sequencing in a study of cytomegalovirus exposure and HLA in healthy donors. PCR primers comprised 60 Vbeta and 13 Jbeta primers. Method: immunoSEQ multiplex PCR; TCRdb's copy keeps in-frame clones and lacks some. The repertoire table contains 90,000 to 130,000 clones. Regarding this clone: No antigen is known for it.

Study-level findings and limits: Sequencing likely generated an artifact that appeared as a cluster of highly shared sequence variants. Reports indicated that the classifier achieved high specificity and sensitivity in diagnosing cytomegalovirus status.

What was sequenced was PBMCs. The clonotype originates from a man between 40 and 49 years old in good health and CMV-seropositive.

The CDR3 spells CASSRGGAAYEQYF. In DNA, the CDR3 is TGTGCCAGCAGTCGAGGGGGGGCGGCCTACGAGCAGTACTTC. The chain employs TRBV28 and TRBJ2-5; D possibly corresponds to TRBD2 (7 bases). The J call may be wrong; the DNA end is better matched by TRBJ2-7. This CDR3 is 14 amino acids long. CDR1 and CDR2 (germline): MDHEN, SYDVKM.